These T cell receptor beta chains were read from a single sample in a study of CD8 T cells in Susac syndrome. Using its own MiXCR run on the immunoSEQ multiplex PCR reads, TCRdb lists one record per CDR3 protein. The table lists about 120,000 distinct CDR3 sequences, 96% of them singletons. Sequenced sample: CD4+ T cells from PBMCs. All receptors derive from a human donor with Susac syndrome. Each CDR3 is given with its conserved first and last residue. Each record gives: J gene, clone size, D gene, V gene, CDR3 length, CDR3 DNA, CDR3 protein. D genes are given only for firm matches. Not all rows give a size; the values are once, few, many and, for expanded clones, a class.

J gene: TRBJ1-4
clone size: NA
D gene: NA
V gene: TRBV4-1
CDR3 length: 13
CDR3 DNA: TGCGCCAGCACCCTCGGGGGGGAGGAAAAACTGTTTTTT
CDR3 protein: CASTLGGEEKLFF

J gene: TRBJ2-1
clone size: NA
D gene: NA
V gene: TRBV14
CDR3 length: 15
CDR3 DNA: TGTGCCAGCAGCCAAGTCGGGGGATCGGACAATGAGCAGTTCTTC
CDR3 protein: CASSQVGGSDNEQFF

J gene: TRBJ1-1
clone size: NA
D gene: TRBD1
V gene: TRBV20-1
CDR3 length: 13
CDR3 DNA: TGCAGTGCTTACGACAGGGGGCCAACTGAAGCTTTCTTT
CDR3 protein: CSAYDRGPTEAFF

J gene: TRBJ2-7
clone size: once
D gene: TRBD1
V gene: TRBV11-2
CDR3 length: 14
CDR3 DNA: TGTGCCAGCAGCTTAGGTCGACAGGGGGGCGAGCAGTACTTC
CDR3 protein: CASSLGRQGGEQYF

J gene: TRBJ2-7
clone size: NA
D gene: NA
V gene: TRBV28
CDR3 length: 13
CDR3 DNA: TGTGCCAGCAGTTTCATGGGCTCCTACGAGCAGTACTTC
CDR3 protein: CASSFMGSYEQYF

J gene: TRBJ2-1
clone size: NA
D gene: TRBD2
V gene: TRBV20-1
CDR3 length: 12
CDR3 DNA: TGCAGTGCCGAGCGGGACCCGCAGGGGCAGTTCTTC
CDR3 protein: CSAERDPQGQFF

J gene: TRBJ1-5
clone size: NA
D gene: NA
V gene: TRBV20-1
CDR3 length: 14
CDR3 DNA: TGCAGTGCTAGAGACCGGACCGCCCCCCAGCCCCAGCATTTT
CDR3 protein: CSARDRTAPQPQHF

J gene: TRBJ1-2
clone size: NA
D gene: NA
V gene: TRBV4-1
CDR3 length: 16
CDR3 DNA: TGCGCCAGCAGCCAAGATCGGTACAGCCCTAACTATGGCTACACCTTC
CDR3 protein: CASSQDRYSPNYGYTF

J gene: TRBJ2-5
clone size: NA
D gene: NA
V gene: TRBV25-1
CDR3 length: 14
CDR3 DNA: TGTGCCAGCAGTGAATACGGGAGAGAGGAGACCCAGTACTTC
CDR3 protein: CASSEYGREETQYF

J gene: TRBJ1-5
clone size: NA
D gene: TRBD1
V gene: TRBV9
CDR3 length: 16
CDR3 DNA: TGTGCCAGCAGCGTAGGTGGAGGGGGCTGGAATCAGCCCCAGCATTTT
CDR3 protein: CASSVGGGGWNQPQHF

J gene: TRBJ2-4
clone size: NA
D gene: TRBD2
V gene: TRBV19
CDR3 length: 16
CDR3 DNA: TGTGCCAGTAGTATATCGACTAGCGGGAGAGCAAACATTCAGTACTTC
CDR3 protein: CASSISTSGRANIQYF

J gene: TRBJ1-5
clone size: NA
D gene: NA
V gene: TRBV2
CDR3 length: 14
CDR3 DNA: TGTGCCAGCAGTGCGATAGGGGGGGTACAGCCCCAGCATTTT
CDR3 protein: CASSAIGGVQPQHF

J gene: TRBJ2-5
clone size: NA
D gene: TRBD1
V gene: TRBV5-1
CDR3 length: 14
CDR3 DNA: TGCGCCAGCAGCGATCGGACAGGGGAAGAGACCCAGTACTTC
CDR3 protein: CASSDRTGEETQYF

J gene: TRBJ2-5
clone size: NA
D gene: TRBD2
V gene: TRBV5-1
CDR3 length: 14
CDR3 DNA: TGCGCCAGCAGCTTTACTAGCGGGAGAGAGACCCAGTACTTC
CDR3 protein: CASSFTSGRETQYF

J gene: TRBJ2-1
clone size: NA
D gene: TRBD2
V gene: TRBV13
CDR3 length: 16
CDR3 DNA: TGTGCCAGCACCTTAGGAACTAGCGGGAAATTGGTCGGGCAGTTCTTC
CDR3 protein: CASTLGTSGKLVGQFF

J gene: TRBJ2-7
clone size: NA
D gene: NA
V gene: TRBV15
CDR3 length: 15
CDR3 DNA: TGTGCCACCAGCAGAGGGGCTAGCGACAATGGGGAGCAGTACTTC
CDR3 protein: CATSRGASDNGEQYF

J gene: TRBJ2-5
clone size: NA
D gene: NA
V gene: TRBV29-1
CDR3 length: 12
CDR3 DNA: TGCAGCGTTGATAGCTCCGTGGAGACCCAGTACTTC
CDR3 protein: CSVDSSVETQYF

J gene: TRBJ1-1
clone size: NA
D gene: NA
V gene: TRBV30
CDR3 length: 13
CDR3 DNA: TGTGCCTGGAGTGCCCACAGGGATACTGAAGCTTTCTTT
CDR3 protein: CAWSAHRDTEAFF

J gene: TRBJ1-1
clone size: NA
D gene: NA
V gene: TRBV6-2/TRBV6-3
CDR3 length: 13
CDR3 DNA: TGTGCCAGCAGGACCCAGGGGAACACTGAAGCTTTCTTT
CDR3 protein: CASRTQGNTEAFF

J gene: TRBJ2-1
clone size: NA
D gene: TRBD2
V gene: TRBV7-3
CDR3 length: 15
CDR3 DNA: TGTGCCAGCAGCTCTGGACTAGCGTCCTACAATGAGCAGTTCTTC
CDR3 protein: CASSSGLASYNEQFF

J gene: TRBJ2-6
clone size: NA
D gene: NA
V gene: TRBV19
CDR3 length: 15
CDR3 DNA: TGTGCCAGTAGTAGCCGGAGCTCTGGGGCCAACGTCCTGACTTTC
CDR3 protein: CASSSRSSGANVLTF

J gene: TRBJ2-3
clone size: NA
D gene: NA
V gene: TRBV5-1
CDR3 length: 14
CDR3 DNA: TGCGCCAGCAGTCGGGGTTTTGAGGGAGATACGCAGTATTTT
CDR3 protein: CASSRGFEGDTQYF

J gene: TRBJ1-1
clone size: NA
D gene: NA
V gene: TRBV11-2
CDR3 length: 13
CDR3 DNA: TGTGCCAGCAGCTTCTCCGAAAGTGGTGAAGCTTTCTTT
CDR3 protein: CASSFSESGEAFF

J gene: TRBJ1-1
clone size: NA
D gene: TRBD1
V gene: TRBV20-1
CDR3 length: 16
CDR3 DNA: TGCAGTGCTAGAGGCCCGGGACAGGGTATGAACACTGAAGCTTTCTTT
CDR3 protein: CSARGPGQGMNTEAFF

J gene: TRBJ2-1
clone size: NA
D gene: NA
V gene: TRBV12-3/TRBV12-4
CDR3 length: 15
CDR3 DNA: TGTGCCAGCATCCCTCGACTCTCTACCTACAATGAGCAGTTCTTC
CDR3 protein: CASIPRLSTYNEQFF

J gene: TRBJ2-3
clone size: NA
D gene: NA
V gene: TRBV25-1
CDR3 length: 13
CDR3 DNA: TGTGCCAGCAGTGTTTTCGGCACAGATACGCAGTATTTT
CDR3 protein: CASSVFGTDTQYF

J gene: TRBJ2-1
clone size: NA
D gene: TRBD2
V gene: TRBV15
CDR3 length: 16
CDR3 DNA: TGTGCCACCAGCCGCCCGGGGGCTAGCGGGCGCAATGAGCAGTTCTTC
CDR3 protein: CATSRPGASGRNEQFF

J gene: TRBJ1-1
clone size: NA
D gene: NA
V gene: TRBV4-2
CDR3 length: 15
CDR3 DNA: TGTGCCAGCAGCCAAGTTAGGGGTATGAGCGCTGAAGCTTTCTTT
CDR3 protein: CASSQVRGMSAEAFF

J gene: TRBJ1-5
clone size: NA
D gene: NA
V gene: TRBV9
CDR3 length: 13
CDR3 DNA: TGTGCCAGCAGCGCCCAGGGGAATCAGCCCCAGCATTTT
CDR3 protein: CASSAQGNQPQHF

J gene: TRBJ2-3
clone size: once
D gene: NA
V gene: TRBV12-3/TRBV12-4
CDR3 length: 14
CDR3 DNA: TGTGCCAGCAGTTTTACTACTAGCACAGATACGCAGTATTTT
CDR3 protein: CASSFTTSTDTQYF

J gene: TRBJ2-7
clone size: NA
D gene: NA
V gene: TRBV28
CDR3 length: 15
CDR3 DNA: TGTGCCAGCAGTTTAGTCAGGAAGGGGACCTACGAGCAGTACTTC
CDR3 protein: CASSLVRKGTYEQYF

J gene: TRBJ2-1
clone size: NA
D gene: TRBD2
V gene: TRBV20-1
CDR3 length: 16
CDR3 DNA: TGCAGTGCTAGATCCGGGACTAGCGGGATTCAAGATGAGCAGTTCTTC
CDR3 protein: CSARSGTSGIQDEQFF

J gene: TRBJ2-7
clone size: NA
D gene: NA
V gene: TRBV6-6
CDR3 length: 14
CDR3 DNA: TGTGCCAGCAGTTACTGCCAGGGGAACTGCGAGCAGTACTTC
CDR3 protein: CASSYCQGNCEQYF

J gene: TRBJ2-7
clone size: NA
D gene: NA
V gene: TRBV20-1
CDR3 length: 12
CDR3 DNA: TGCAGTGCTCGGGGGGCGGCGGAGGAGCAGTACTTC
CDR3 protein: CSARGAAEEQYF

J gene: TRBJ1-2
clone size: NA
D gene: NA
V gene: TRBV2
CDR3 length: 13
CDR3 DNA: TGTGCCAGCATACTAGACAGGAACTATGGCTACACCTTC
CDR3 protein: CASILDRNYGYTF

J gene: TRBJ2-6
clone size: NA
D gene: NA
V gene: TRBV29-1
CDR3 length: 15
CDR3 DNA: TGCAGCGTTGAAGATCGGGGCTCTGGGGCCAACGTCCTGACTTTC
CDR3 protein: CSVEDRGSGANVLTF

J gene: TRBJ2-1
clone size: NA
D gene: TRBD2
V gene: TRBV9
CDR3 length: 15
CDR3 DNA: TGTGCCAGCAGCCCGAGTAGCGGGGGATCCGGTGAGCAGTTCTTC
CDR3 protein: CASSPSSGGSGEQFF

J gene: TRBJ2-3
clone size: NA
D gene: NA
V gene: TRBV7-9
CDR3 length: 12
CDR3 DNA: TGTGCCAGCAGCCCCCCTGGGGATACGCAGTATTTT
CDR3 protein: CASSPPGDTQYF

J gene: TRBJ1-1
clone size: once
D gene: NA
V gene: TRBV2
CDR3 length: 12
CDR3 DNA: TGTGCCAGCAGTGAATCGCACACTGAAGCTTTCTTT
CDR3 protein: CASSESHTEAFF

J gene: TRBJ2-5
clone size: NA
D gene: NA
V gene: TRBV9
CDR3 length: 14
CDR3 DNA: TGTGCCAGCAGCGTAGGGGGCGGAAAAGAGACCCAGTACTTC
CDR3 protein: CASSVGGGKETQYF

J gene: TRBJ1-2
clone size: NA
D gene: TRBD1
V gene: TRBV20-1
CDR3 length: 13
CDR3 DNA: TGCAGTGCCTTATCCGGGACAGGGCATGGCTACACCTTC
CDR3 protein: CSALSGTGHGYTF

J gene: TRBJ2-7
clone size: NA
D gene: TRBD2
V gene: TRBV30
CDR3 length: 14
CDR3 DNA: TGTGCCTGGCGGGGGGTAGCGGGAGTCTACGAGCAGTACTTC
CDR3 protein: CAWRGVAGVYEQYF